This record looks at one T cell receptor (beta chain) sequence and its context. Antigen specificity is unknown. The sample is drawn from a study of shared clonotypes between healthy human individuals. Points from the study as a whole: Clonotype sharing across four donors was observed for about 4.8% of naive CD4 clonotypes.

Each replicate PCR on the sorted subsets used roughly 210 ng DNA (around 31,000 T cell genomes). Using immunoSEQ multiplex PCR, the repertoire was profiled, and TCRdb retains in-frame clones only, with some absent. Among under 1 million clones listed, 90% to 98% were seen once. Naive CD8 cells, CD45RO-negative and positively selected for CCR7, excluded terminally differentiated effector memory CD45RA+ cells. Every one of the donors was a Caucasian adult that lived in Nashville, Tennessee. Sequenced material: naive CD8+ T cells sorted from blood. This TCR was recovered from a man younger than 40 in good health.

The CDR3 loop reads CASSFEGVDYEQYF. The CDR3 DNA is TGCGCCAGCAGCTTCGAGGGGGTTGATTACGAGCAGTACTTC. The chain links TRBV5-1 to TRBJ2-7, with D maybe TRBD1 (6 bases). Trimming removed 2 bases at V and 4 bases at J, with 13 bases between. From germline, CDR1 is SGHRS and CDR2 YFSETQ. This CDR3 comprises 14 residues.